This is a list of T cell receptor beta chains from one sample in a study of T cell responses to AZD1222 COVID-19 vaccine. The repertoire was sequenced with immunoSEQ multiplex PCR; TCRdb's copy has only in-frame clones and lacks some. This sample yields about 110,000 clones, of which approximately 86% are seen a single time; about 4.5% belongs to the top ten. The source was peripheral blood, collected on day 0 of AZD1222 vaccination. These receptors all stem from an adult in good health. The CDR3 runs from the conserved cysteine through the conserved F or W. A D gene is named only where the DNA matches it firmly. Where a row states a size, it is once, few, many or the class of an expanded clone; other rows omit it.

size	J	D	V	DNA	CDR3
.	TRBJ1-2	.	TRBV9	TGTGCCAGCAGTCGGGGGTCCAACTATGGCTACACCTTC	CASSRGSNYGYTF
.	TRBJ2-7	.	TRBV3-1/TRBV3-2	TGTGCCAGCAGCCAAGAGAGGGAAGCGGAGGCCTACGAGCAGTACTTC	CASSQEREAEAYEQYF
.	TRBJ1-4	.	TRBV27	TGTGCCAGCAGTTTTCGGGCAGGGAAGCTGTTTTTT	CASSFRAGKLFF
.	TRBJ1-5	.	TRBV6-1	TGTGCCAGCAGTGAAGGAGTTCAGCCCCAGCATTTT	CASSEGVQPQHF
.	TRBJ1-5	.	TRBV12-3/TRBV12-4	TGTGCCAGCACCGTACAGGGAACGGCCCAGCATTTT	CASTVQGTAQHF
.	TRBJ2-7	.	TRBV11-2	TGTGCCAGCAGCTTATCAGGTTACGAGCAGTACTTC	CASSLSGYEQYF
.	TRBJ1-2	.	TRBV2	TGTGCCAGCAGTGTGGGCAGGGAGGGTGGCTACACCTTC	CASSVGREGGYTF
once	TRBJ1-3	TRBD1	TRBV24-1	TGTGCCACCAGTGATTTATTTCCGGACAGGCGCAATGAAAACACCATATATTTT	CATSDLFPDRRNENTIYF
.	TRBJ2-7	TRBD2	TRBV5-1	TGCGCCAGCAGCTCTCGGGGGGTTCCGAGCTCCTACGAGCAGTACTTC	CASSSRGVPSSYEQYF
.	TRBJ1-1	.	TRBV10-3	TGTGCCATCAGTGAGAGGCCGCTAAAGGGGGACACTGAAGCTTTCTTT	CAISERPLKGDTEAFF
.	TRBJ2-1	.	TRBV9	TGTGCCAGCACCGTAGGTACAGCCGTATACAATGAGCAGTTCTTC	CASTVGTAVYNEQFF
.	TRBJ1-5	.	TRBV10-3	TGTGCCACCAAGGACGGGAATCAGCCCCAGCATTTT	CATKDGNQPQHF
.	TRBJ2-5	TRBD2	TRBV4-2	TGTGCCAGCAGCCAAGAAATGACTAGCGGCCAAGAGACCCAGTACTTC	CASSQEMTSGQETQYF
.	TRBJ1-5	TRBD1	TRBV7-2	TGTGCCAGCAGCCTACAGGGGCGGCCTTGGCCCCAGCATTTT	CASSLQGRPWPQHF
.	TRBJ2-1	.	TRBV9	TGTGCCAGCAGCGTAGAAAGTGAGCAGTTCTTC	CASSVESEQFF
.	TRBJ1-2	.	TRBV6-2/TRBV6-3	TGTGCCAGCAGCAACCGGGGAAAGGATGGCTACACCTTC	CASSNRGKDGYTF
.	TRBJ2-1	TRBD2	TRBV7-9	TGTGCCAGCAGCTCCCCGACTCAGCGGGAGGGAGGCAATGAGCAGTTCTTC	CASSSPTQREGGNEQFF
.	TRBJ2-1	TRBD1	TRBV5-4	TGTGCCAGCAGCTCAACCGACAGGGTCCCCTACAATGAGCAGTTCTTC	CASSSTDRVPYNEQFF
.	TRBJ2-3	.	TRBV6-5	TGTGCCAGCAGTCGGGACCGCCCCACAGATACGCAGTATTTT	CASSRDRPTDTQYF
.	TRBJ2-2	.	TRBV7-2	TGTGCCAGCAGCTTCTCTCGCGTCGGGGAGCTGTTTTTT	CASSFSRVGELFF
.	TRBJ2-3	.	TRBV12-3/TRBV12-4	TGTGCCAGCACCCCAGGGGCGGATACGCAGTATTTT	CASTPGADTQYF
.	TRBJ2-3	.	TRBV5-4	TGTGCCAGCAGCTCTCAGACTATCAGCACAGATACGCAGTATTTT	CASSSQTISTDTQYF
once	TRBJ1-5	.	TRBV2	TGTGCCAGCAGTGAACAGACACAAAATCAGCCCCAGCATTTT	CASSEQTQNQPQHF
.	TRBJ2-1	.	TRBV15	TGTGCCACCAGCAGAGAATGGTGGACAGACAATGAGCAGTTCTTC	CATSREWWTDNEQFF
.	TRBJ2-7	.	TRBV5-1	TGCGCCAGCAGCCCCGGGACTGGAGTCTACGAGCAGTACTTC	CASSPGTGVYEQYF
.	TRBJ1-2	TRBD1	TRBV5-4	TGTGCCAGCAGCCCAGGACAGGGACGAATTAACTATGGCTACACCTTC	CASSPGQGRINYGYTF
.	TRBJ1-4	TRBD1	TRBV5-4	TGTGCCAGCAGCATACAGGGGGCTGCTGAAAAACTGTTTTTT	CASSIQGAAEKLFF
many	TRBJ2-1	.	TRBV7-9	TGTGCCAGCAGCTTAGGGAGCGCTCGCCTTGAGCAGTTCTTC	CASSLGSARLEQFF
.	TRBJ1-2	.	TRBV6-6	TGTGCCAGCCAACCTGCCGGCTATGGCTACACCTTC	CASQPAGYGYTF
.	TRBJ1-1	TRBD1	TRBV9	TGTGCCAGCAGCGTGGGGACAGGGGTAGGGGAAGCTTTCTTT	CASSVGTGVGEAFF
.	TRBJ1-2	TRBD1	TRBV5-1	TGCGCCAGCAGCTTAATGGGACAGTGGGACTATGGCTACACCTTC	CASSLMGQWDYGYTF
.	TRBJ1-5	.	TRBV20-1	TGCAGTGCTAGTACGCCTTCCGAGGCGAAGCCCCAGCATTTT	CSASTPSEAKPQHF